Listed here are 7 T cell receptor beta chains from one sample, sequenced in a study of blood T cell repertoires in COVID-19. The method was immunoSEQ multiplex PCR; TCRdb's version includes in-frame clones alone and lacks a portion of them. The sample lists some 22,000 clones; approximately 91% were seen once. Sequencing used peripheral blood. These receptors came from a man aged 70-80 years with COVID-19, enrolled during active disease.

The V gene is TRBV19, the J gene TRBJ2-1, with D perhaps TRBD2 (6 bases). The CDR3 spans 14 residues. From germline, CDR1 is LNHDA and CDR2 SQIVND (reference sequence). V gave up 4 bases and J gave up 6 bases, with 13 bases separating them. CDR3 bases: TGTGCCAGTAGTAGGGGAGGTGGGGTCAATGAGCAGTTCTTC. Residues: CASSRGGGVNEQFF. Variable domain in full (rest from reference TRBV19 and TRBJ2-1): DGGITQSPKYLFRKEGQNVTLSCEQNLNHDAMYWYRQDPGQGLRLIYYSQIVNDFQKGDIAEGYSVSREKKESFPLTVTSAQKNPTAFYLCASSRGGGVNEQFFGPGTRLTVL.

Turning to this clone: Other DNA sequences of this sample code for an identical CDR3. The chain employs TRBV7-9 and TRBJ1-1; TRBD1 matches at 8 bases. Germline loops: CDR1 SEHNR, CDR2 FQNEAQ (reference sequence). The V and J ends lost 5 bases and 7 bases, in that order; junction bases with no gene match: 12. This CDR3 has 15 residues. CDR3 sequence: CASSPGWTGTFEAFF. The CDR3 bases are TGTGCCAGCAGCCCAGGGTGGACAGGGACATTTGAAGCTTTCTTT.

The rearrangement links TRBV27 to TRBJ2-1, with D possibly matching TRBD2 (5 bases). This CDR3 comprises 12 residues. Germline V gene lookup returns CDR1 MNHEY and CDR2 SMNVEV (reference sequence). V was cut by 3 bases and J by 7 bases, with 7 bases left in between. CDR3 sequence reads: CASSFSGNEQFF. The DNA for the CDR3 is TGTGCCAGCAGTTTTTCGGGGAATGAGCAGTTCTTC.

J is TRBJ1-2 and V is TRBV5-6; D uncertain. V was pared by 3 bases and J by 4 bases, with 16 bases between. Germline V gene data show CDR1 as SGHDT and CDR2 as YYEEEE. This CDR3 has 15 residues. The CDR3 bases are TGTGCCAGCAGCTGGCCGGGGAGGGCGCCCTATGGCTACACCTTC. The encoded protein is CASSWPGRAPYGYTF.

The V and J genes are TRBV2 and TRBJ2-5; 11 nucleotides agree with TRBD1. This CDR3 has 12 residues. CDR1 SNHLY and CDR2 FYNNEI come from the germline V gene. The V and J ends lost 11 bases and 3 bases, in that order; junction bases with no gene match: 2. CDR3 in DNA: TGTGCCTGGACAGGGGGCGAAGAGACCCAGTACTTC. This translates into CAWTGGEETQYF.

V gene TRBV10-3 combines with J gene TRBJ1-5; the D is unclear. In germline, CDR1 is ENHRY, CDR2 SYGVKD. V was clipped by 10 bases and J by 0 bases, with 10 bases between them. CDR3 length: 13 amino acids. CDR3 protein: CATSTSSNQPQHF. The CDR3 DNA is TGTGCCACCTCGACAAGTAGCAATCAGCCCCAGCATTTT.

The chain couples TRBV4-2 to TRBJ1-1, with D perhaps TRBD1 (6 bases). CDR1 and CDR2 from the germline V gene are LGHNA and YNFKEQ. The CDR3 length is 14 residues. Trimming shortened V by 4 bases and J by 3 bases, and 12 bases separated the two germline ends. The CDR3 spells CASSRTRTDTEAFF. The CDR3 DNA follows: TGTGCCAGCAGCCGCACAAGGACAGACACTGAAGCTTTCTTT.